This TCR beta chain was found in a study of T cells in Graves' hyperthyroidism and ophthalmopathy. Diagnosis rested on symptoms, serum thyroxine and TRAb, thyroid ultrasound, and orbital computed tomography. From germline, CDR1 is SGDLS and CDR2 YYNGEE. This CDR3 contains 15 residues. With V trimmed by 7 bases and J by 2 bases, 7 bases remained unmatched. Researchers amplified the TCR beta CDR3 regions from RNA transcripts. First-round RT-PCR of the TCR CDR3 relied on the HTBI primer set. TCRdb reprocessed the multiplex PCR reads with MiXCR, giving one entry per CDR3 protein. The table records roughly 350,000 distinct CDR3 sequences, about an eighth of them present only once.

The source material was blood. The clonotype was recovered from a woman aged 40 to 49 with Graves' ophthalmopathy. The gene calls are TRBV9 and TRBJ2-2; 8 bases map to TRBD1. As DNA, the CDR3 is TGTGCCAGCGGATCTCAGGGGGCTAACACCGGGGAGCTGTTTTTT. It encodes CASGSQGANTGELFF.